This T cell receptor beta chain was sequenced for a study of vaccination effects on CD4 cells after COVID-19. Study information: Of the BNT162b2 and mRNA-1273 vaccines, participants received two doses of one or the other. The study obtained samples from two convalescent patients 16 days and one week before vaccination.

The ViraFEST assay expanded antigen-specific CD4+ T cells with viral peptide pools before sequencing. An approximately 10-day culture period preceded the isolation of CD4+ T cells. It was between March and December 2020 that the person had a SARS-CoV-2 infection confirmed by PCR. Half-medium replacement with IL-2 medium occurred on days 3 and 7. Assay: immunoSEQ multiplex PCR; the TCRdb copy retains only in-frame clones and omits some. The table has 25,000 to 35,000 clones, about 72% seen once. Comment on this clone: Its antigen is not known.

The CDR3 runs to 13 residues. V gave up 0 bases and J gave up 0 bases, with 3 bases separating them. The germline V gene encodes CDR1 SGDLS and CDR2 YYNGEE. V gene TRBV9 combines with J gene TRBJ1-1; no clear D. Source: CD4+ T cells from PBMCs cultured with a peptide pool, taken before COVID-19 vaccination. This clonotype was sampled from a human donor who had a prior SARS-CoV-2 infection. The CDR3 loop is CASSVAVNTEAFF. DNA of the CDR3: TGTGCCAGCAGCGTAGCGGTGAACACTGAAGCTTTCTTT. The full variable domain, its missing parts supplied by reference TRBV9 and TRBJ1-1, is DSGVTQTPKHLITATGQRVTLRCSPRSGDLSVYWYQQSLDQGLQFLIQYYNGEERAKGNILERFSAQQFPDLHSELNLSSLELGDSALYFCASSVAVNTEAFFGQGTRLTVV.